This passage covers 24 T cell receptor beta chains from one sample sequenced in a study of blood T cell repertoires in COVID-19. Profiling relied on immunoSEQ multiplex PCR, and the TCRdb table lists in-frame clones only, not all of them. The sample carries some 180,000 clones, roughly 84% recorded once. Sequencing was carried out using peripheral blood. These receptors originate from a human donor in a cohort sampled during active COVID-19.

The chain carries TRBV27 and TRBJ1-1, with D maybe TRBD1 (6 bases). Trimming pared 8 bases from V and 3 bases from J, leaving 19 bases between. The V gene's germline CDR1 is MNHEY and CDR2 SMNVEV (reference sequence). CDR3 length: 15 residues. The CDR3 is CASLTNRVGYTEAFF. The CDR3 DNA follows: TGTGCCAGCCTAACTAACAGGGTAGGGTACACTGAAGCTTTCTTT.

V usage is TRBV7-9 and J usage is TRBJ1-1, with TRBD1 as a possible D gene (6 bases). The CDR3 contains 15 residues. V lost 5 bases and J lost 3, with 16 bases in between. The germline V gene encodes CDR1 SEHNR and CDR2 FQNEAQ (reference sequence). In nucleotides, the CDR3 is TGTGCCAGCAGCGTACGACAGGCGGGTCACACTGAAGCTTTCTTT. Its translation: CASSVRQAGHTEAFF.

The chain recombines TRBV10-3 with TRBJ2-5, with D unclear. The germline V gene encodes CDR1 ENHRY and CDR2 SYGVKD. This CDR3 contains 13 residues. V gave up 5 bases and J gave up 2 bases, with 9 bases separating them. The CDR3 loop reads CAISQTQQETQYF. Written as DNA, the CDR3 is TGTGCCATCAGTCAGACACAACAAGAGACCCAGTACTTC.

V is TRBV10-3 and J is TRBJ2-7, with D perhaps matching TRBD1 (5 bases). Trimming shortened V by 4 bases and J by 4 bases, and 8 bases separated the two germline ends. The CDR3 length is 12 residues. Per germline, CDR1 ENHRY and CDR2 SYGVKD. CDR3 coding DNA: TGTGCCATCAGTGTTCAGGGTTACGAGCAGTACTTC. Its protein is CAISVQGYEQYF.

This clone was found a few times. V usage is TRBV6-2 or TRBV6-3 and J usage is TRBJ2-1, with TRBD2 matching over 12 bases. The CDR3 contains 18 residues. Germline values: CDR1 MNHEY, CDR2 SVGEGT. V shed 1 base and J 4 bases; nucleotides not matched to a gene: 8. Here the CDR3 reads CASSYLGLAGVLYNEQFF. DNA of the CDR3: TGTGCCAGCAGTTACTTGGGACTAGCGGGCGTGCTTTACAATGAGCAGTTCTTC.

This chain joins TRBV10-3 and TRBJ1-1; D possibly corresponds to TRBD1 (6 bases). Trimming stripped 4 bases from V and 1 base from J, with 7 bases between. The CDR3 totals 13 residues. CDR1 and CDR2 from the germline V gene are ENHRY and SYGVKD. The CDR3 reads CAISGQENTEAFF. The CDR3 DNA is TGTGCCATCAGTGGACAGGAGAACACTGAAGCTTTCTTT.

The CDR3 sequence is CASGIAGGADTQYF. The CDR3 DNA follows: TGTGCCAGCGGGATAGCGGGAGGTGCAGATACGCAGTATTTT. The chain uses TRBV28 and TRBJ2-3; 10 bases align to TRBD2. This CDR3 has 14 residues. Germline V gene data show CDR1 as MDHEN and CDR2 as SYDVKM. J gave up 4 bases and V 8 bases, and 6 bases lay outside the gene matches.

This rearrangement joins TRBV4-2 to TRBJ2-1; 8 nucleotides line up with TRBD2. J was trimmed by 0 bases and V by 1 base; bases with no gene match: 5. There are 17 residues in the CDR3. Germline V lookup: CDR1 LGHNA, CDR2 YNFKEQ. The CDR3 sequence is CASSQGLARDSYNEQFF. CDR3 DNA: TGTGCCAGCAGCCAAGGACTAGCGAGAGACTCCTACAATGAGCAGTTCTTC.

The chain carries TRBV28 and TRBJ2-5; TRBD2 agrees at 8 bases. V gave up 5 bases and J gave up 2 bases; unmatched junction bases: 10. The CDR3 loop spans 16 amino acids. CDR1 and CDR2 from the germline V gene are MDHEN and SYDVKM. The DNA of the CDR3 is TGTGCCAGCAGTAAGGAAGCGGGAGTCATTCAAGAGACCCAGTACTTC. Translated, it gives CASSKEAGVIQETQYF.

The chain joins TRBV28 to TRBJ1-1; D remains unclear. V lost 3 bases, J lost 0 bases, and 8 bases lay in between. From germline, CDR1 is MDHEN and CDR2 SYDVKM. The CDR3 is made up of 14 amino acids. Here the CDR3 reads CASSFGELNTEAFF. The CDR3 nucleotides read TGTGCCAGCAGTTTCGGGGAATTGAACACTGAAGCTTTCTTT.

The J gene is TRBJ2-2, the V gene TRBV14, with 7 bases lining up with TRBD2. Trimming at V came to 4 bases and at J to 5 bases, leaving 7 bases not matched to a gene. In germline, CDR1 is SGHDN, CDR2 FVKESK. The CDR3 consists of 15 residues. The CDR3 DNA reads as TGTGCCAGCAGCCCGGGACTACGGCGGACCGGGGAGCTGTTTTTT. Amino acid sequence: CASSPGLRRTGELFF.

The V and J genes are TRBV6-5 and TRBJ2-7, with 7 bases that match TRBD2. This CDR3 has 15 amino acids. Germline V CDR1 and CDR2: MNHEY, SVGAGI. V shed 4 bases and J 5 bases; nucleotides not matched to a gene: 11. The CDR3 loop reads CASSSRGAGSHEQYF. The CDR3 region has the DNA TGTGCCAGCAGTTCCCGAGGAGCGGGATCCCACGAGCAGTACTTC.

The chain has TRBV19 and TRBJ2-2, with 13 bases aligning to TRBD2. Trimming removed 3 bases from V and 0 bases from J; junction bases left unmatched: 10. This CDR3 has 20 residues. CDR1 LNHDA and CDR2 SQIVND come from the germline V gene (reference sequence). The CDR3 nucleotides read TGTGCCAGTAGTATGAGACCACTAGCGGGAGGGCCCTCGAACACCGGGGAGCTGTTTTTT. It yields the protein CASSMRPLAGGPSNTGELFF.

The V and J genes are TRBV5-4 and TRBJ2-1; TRBD1 aligns across 8 bases. This CDR3 spans 12 amino acids. The ends lost 3 bases at V and 8 bases at J; junction bases unmatched: 1. Per germline, CDR1 SGHNT and CDR2 YYREEE (reference sequence). CDR3 region: CASSSGGDEQFF. Written as DNA, the CDR3 is TGTGCCAGCAGCTCAGGGGGCGATGAGCAGTTCTTC.

The chain carries TRBV7-2 and TRBJ2-3; TRBD2 agrees at 7 bases. The V segment lost 0 bases and the J segment 1 base; nucleotides outside the gene matches: 4. The length of the CDR3 is 16 residues. CDR1 is SGHTA and CDR2 is FQGNSA in the germline V gene. The CDR3 sequence: CASSLALLAGTDTQYF. In DNA, the CDR3 is TGTGCCAGCAGCTTAGCTCTCCTAGCGGGCACAGATACGCAGTATTTT.

This clone has more than one count but fewer than ten. The chain's CDR3 is CASSPRKGLSAFF. The CDR3 nucleotides read TGTGCCAGCAGTCCTCGAAAGGGGTTATCAGCTTTCTTT. This chain connects TRBV6-6 to TRBJ1-1; TRBD1 might be the D (5 bases). Trimming took 5 bases from V and 10 from J, leaving 17 bases between them. This CDR3 contains 13 residues. The V gene's germline CDR1 is MNHNY and CDR2 SVGAGI (reference sequence).

The genes are TRBV30 and TRBJ2-6, with 9 bases lining up with TRBD1. Germline lookup yields CDR1 GTSNPN and CDR2 SVGIG (reference sequence). The V segment lost 2 bases and the J segment 4 bases; nucleotides outside the gene matches: 15. The CDR3 loop spans 19 amino acids. The CDR3 spells CAWSSRSGTGKSGANVLTF. For the CDR3, the DNA is TGTGCCTGGAGTTCGAGATCCGGGACAGGGAAGTCCGGGGCCAACGTCCTGACTTTC.

V gene TRBV5-1 combines with J gene TRBJ1-2; D is perhaps TRBD1 (5 bases). Trimming took 3 bases from V and 3 from J, leaving 12 bases between them. This CDR3 region has 14 residues. Germline CDR1 SGHRS, CDR2 YFSETQ. The CDR3 protein is CASSSGGYHYGYTF. CDR3 nucleotides: TGCGCCAGCAGCTCGGGGGGTTATCACTATGGCTACACCTTC.

This chain connects TRBV27 to TRBJ2-1; 10 bases line up with TRBD2. Germline CDR1 MNHEY, CDR2 SMNVEV (reference sequence). J gave up 4 bases and V 2 bases, and 2 bases lay outside the gene matches. The CDR3 runs 15 residues. The CDR3 region is CASSLLAGEYNEQFF. CDR3 sequence (DNA): TGTGCCAGCAGTTTACTAGCGGGAGAGTACAATGAGCAGTTCTTC.

The chain joins TRBV28 to TRBJ1-5; D call uncertain. Trimming removed 4 bases from V and 4 bases from J, with 11 bases in between. This CDR3 is built from 14 residues. Per the germline V gene, CDR1 is MDHEN and CDR2 is SYDVKM. CDR3 protein: CASSSPRRNQPQHF. The CDR3 DNA is TGTGCCAGCAGTTCCCCACGCCGGAATCAGCCCCAGCATTTT.

The J gene is TRBJ1-4, the V gene TRBV28; 7 bases line up with TRBD1. The CDR3 is 15 residues long. J gave up 10 bases and V 5 bases, and 13 bases lay outside the gene matches. The V gene's germline CDR1 is MDHEN and CDR2 SYDVKM. This CDR3 reads CASSIAGTEVGKLFF. The DNA for the CDR3 is TGTGCCAGCAGTATCGCCGGGACAGAAGTCGGAAAACTGTTTTTT.

The gene calls are TRBV4-1 and TRBJ2-1, with a possible D match to TRBD2 (6 bases). The germline CDR1 and CDR2 sequences are MGHRA and YSYEKL. This CDR3 region has 17 residues. The V and J ends lost 0 bases and 6 bases respectively, with 18 bases between them. CDR3: CASSQDKLRDTSNEQFF. The CDR3 DNA reads TGCGCCAGCAGCCAAGATAAATTGCGGGATACCTCCAATGAGCAGTTCTTC.

The J gene is TRBJ2-7, the V gene TRBV7-2, with TRBD1 matching 10 bases. Per germline, CDR1 SGHTA and CDR2 FQGNSA. This CDR3 spans 15 amino acids. With V trimmed by 5 bases and J by 1 base, 5 bases remained unmatched. The CDR3 nucleotides read TGTGCCAGCAGCCGCGACAGGGGGCTTTCCTACGAGCAGTACTTC. Protein sequence: CASSRDRGLSYEQYF.

This clone was seen more than once but under ten times. V is TRBV10-2 and J is TRBJ2-7; weak D call: TRBD1 (6 bases). Germline-derived CDR1 and CDR2 are WSHSY and SAAADI. The CDR3 length is 13 residues. V was shortened by 6 bases and J by 3 bases, with 12 bases between the two germline ends. For the CDR3, the DNA is TGCGCCAGCAGATCGGGACACGACTACGAGCAGTACTTC. Protein product: CASRSGHDYEQYF.